Listed below are T cell receptor beta chains from one sample, sequenced in a study of blood T cells in healthy people across ages. TCRdb ran MiXCR on the 5' RACE reads and lists one entry per CDR3 protein. There are about 640,000 distinct CDR3 sequences in the sample; 58% occur only once, and 30% to 45% lies in the top ten. Source material: blood. These receptors all stem from a man in his 60s in good health. Both conserved end residues are trimmed from each CDR3. The order of the fields is CDR3 protein, J gene, V gene.

ASSVLRAGDTEAF | TRBJ1-1 | TRBV6-1
ASRPSHFTDTQY | TRBJ2-3 | TRBV5-5
ASSLEAGAGNFNEQF | TRBJ2-1 | TRBV7-2
ASSLDWAGGHHNEQF | TRBJ2-1 | TRBV11-2
ASSPTRSGANVLT | TRBJ2-6 | TRBV2
ATSRDRRGSQETQY | TRBJ2-5 | TRBV15
SARDPTSPRETQY | . | TRBV20-1
ASSLGGTGSNTGELF | TRBJ2-2 | TRBV7-9
ASKTGLGDTEAF | TRBJ1-1 | TRBV6-4
ASSFPQYNYGYT | TRBJ1-2 | TRBV28
ASSEGMANNEQF | TRBJ2-1 | TRBV6-4
ASSPAGVEETQY | TRBJ2-5 | TRBV18
ASSYSRGREFEKLF | TRBJ1-4 | TRBV6-5
SVAPGGDYGYT | TRBJ1-2 | TRBV29-1
SVVLQGAYEQY | TRBJ2-7 | TRBV29-1
ASSILLADSYNEQF | TRBJ2-1 | TRBV21-1
ASSQGRAREQY | TRBJ2-7 | TRBV13
ASSRGTGFQETQY | TRBJ2-5 | TRBV18
SARQGYNEQF | TRBJ2-1 | TRBV20-1
ASSFGDRGDEQF | TRBJ2-1 | TRBV11-2
ASSQDHTVFGGYT | TRBJ1-2 | TRBV3-1
ASSPPGLEGYT | TRBJ1-2 | TRBV18
ASRTSGGTEETQY | TRBJ2-5 | TRBV2
SARGGQQYNEQF | TRBJ2-1 | TRBV20-1
SAQDGYSNQPQH | TRBJ1-5 | TRBV20-1
ASGLWTGVEQY | . | TRBV12-5
ASSVGTSGGARDTQY | TRBJ2-3 | TRBV9
ASSLYTSYEQY | TRBJ2-7 | TRBV5-5
ASSPVDRGGQY | TRBJ2-5 | TRBV5-1
ASSWTESNTGELF | TRBJ2-2 | TRBV5-1
ASSQDAGTPGEQF | TRBJ2-1 | TRBV3-1
ASSFKGGPYEQY | TRBJ2-7 | TRBV27
ASRTGFEETQY | TRBJ2-5 | TRBV12-3/TRBV12-4
ASSFGPAGGEKLF | TRBJ1-4 | TRBV5-6
ASSETGESPLH | TRBJ1-6 | TRBV6-1
SVGNSGGADTQY | TRBJ2-3 | TRBV29-1
ASSPESAGANVLT | TRBJ2-6 | TRBV7-9
ATQEGRNNEQY | TRBJ2-7 | TRBV10-3
ASSYFAGDTEAF | TRBJ1-1 | TRBV6-5
ASSTGGQGIGELF | TRBJ2-2 | TRBV6-5
ASSSTGNEQY | TRBJ2-7 | TRBV6-6
ASSYSVGRELNTEAF | TRBJ1-1 | TRBV6-6
ASSLSDLTGYEQY | TRBJ2-7 | TRBV11-2